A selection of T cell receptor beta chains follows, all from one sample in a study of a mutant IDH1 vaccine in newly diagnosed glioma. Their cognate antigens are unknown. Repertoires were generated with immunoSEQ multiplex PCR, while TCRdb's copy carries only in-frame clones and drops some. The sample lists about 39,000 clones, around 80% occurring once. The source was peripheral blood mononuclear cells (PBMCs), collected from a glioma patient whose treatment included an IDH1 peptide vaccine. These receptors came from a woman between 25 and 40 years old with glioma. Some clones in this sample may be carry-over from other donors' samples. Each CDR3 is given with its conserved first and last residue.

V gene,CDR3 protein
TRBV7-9,CASSLAYRARAEAFF
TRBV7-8,CASSLSWVQGRGTGELFF
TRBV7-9,CASSLGAQGETQYF
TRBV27,CASSSHRGPNEQFF
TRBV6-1,CASSEPPARGYGYTF
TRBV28,CASMEPYSYEQYF
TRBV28,CASSPPEGSGELFF
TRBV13,CASSLFNRFSGELFF
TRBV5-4,CASSLVPVETQYF
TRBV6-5,CASTGGQGARGYTF
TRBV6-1,CASRDSGPGELFF
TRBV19,CASSTTGEAAFF
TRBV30,CAWSRGERGETQYF
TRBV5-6,CASSHRDTYEKLFF
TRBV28,CASPKARAELEKLFF
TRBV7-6,CASSLGERNTDTQYF
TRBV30,CAWGGGSKERDTQYF
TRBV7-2,CASSPTGTPYEQYF
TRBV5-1,CASRPGLNTGELFF
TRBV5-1,CASSPAQAGEQYF
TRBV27,CASSLRGTTNQPQHF
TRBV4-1,CASNQGPGGDTQYF
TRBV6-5,CASSYSRETEAFF
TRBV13,CASSPPAATNTEAFF
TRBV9,CASSVDEGTYYGYTF
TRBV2,CASLGQRGKGVQYF
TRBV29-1,CSVPRHTGELFF
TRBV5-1,CASSLADTGELFF
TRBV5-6,CASSLGGTASNYGYTF
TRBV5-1,CASSLGDRGSEVGQYF
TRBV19,CASSIGGFTEAFF
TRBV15,CATSRAHHIRETYGYTF
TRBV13,CASSQAGATAKNIQYF
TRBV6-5,CASSYSTGTLQETQYF
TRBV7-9,CASSTPLAGAHEQYF
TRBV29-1,CSVEGTAEAFF
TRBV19,CASSIGAEAFF